This T cell receptor (beta chain) stems from a study of shared clonotypes between healthy human individuals. Notes on the study in general: Incompleteness in sorted-subset sequencing, despite large depth, was shown by rarefaction.

Generated by immunoSEQ multiplex PCR, the TCRdb table keeps only in-frame clones and is missing some. Of millions of clones listed, around 93% are singletons. CD45RO-negative cells were positively selected for CCR7, leaving out terminally differentiated effector memory CD45RA+ cells. Unmatched junction bases numbered 9, after V lost 4 bases and J lost 9 bases. Germline CDR1 is GTSNPN and CDR2 is SVGIG (reference sequence). The CDR3 sequence is 13 residues long. Details on this clone: Its antigen remains unidentified.

The sequence came from a man aged 18-30 years in good health. Some clones in this sample may be carry-over from other donors' samples. What was sequenced was naive CD8+ T cells from PBMCs. The V call is TRBV30, the J call TRBJ1-5, with TRBD1 identical over 7 bases. The CDR3 DNA sequence: TGTGCCTGGACTTCTGGGACAGCCGGGCCCCAGCATTTT. It is translated as CAWTSGTAGPQHF.